This passage covers 20 T cell receptor beta chains from one sample sequenced in a study of blood T cell repertoires in COVID-19. Data came from immunoSEQ multiplex PCR; TCRdb stores just in-frame clones and leaves some out. The sample includes 70,000 to 75,000 clones, about 92% of them seen just once. Sample: peripheral blood. These receptors were collected from a human donor in a cohort sampled during active COVID-19.

The rearrangement links TRBV13 to TRBJ2-2; 7 positions agree with TRBD1. The germline CDR1 and CDR2 sequences are PRHDT and FYEKMQ (reference sequence). V was pared by 5 bases and J by 0 bases, with 6 bases of the junction left unmatched. CDR3 length: 16 amino acids. This chain's CDR3 is CASSPRTGANTGELFF. The CDR3 region has the DNA TGTGCCAGCAGCCCTCGGACAGGTGCGAACACCGGGGAGCTGTTTTTT. Full variable domain (missing parts from reference TRBV13 and TRBJ2-2): AAGVIQSPRHLIKEKRETATLKCYPIPRHDTVYWYQQGPGQDPQFLISFYEKMQSDKGSIPDRFSAQQFSDYHSELNMSSLELGDSALYFCASSPRTGANTGELFFGEGSRLTVL.

This CDR3 is CASSPTGDYGYTF. The CDR3 nucleotides read TGTGCCAGCAGCCCTACAGGAGACTATGGCTACACCTTC. This chain links TRBV3-1 (or the pseudogene TRBV3-2) with TRBJ1-2; D perhaps matches TRBD1 (5 bases). The CDR3 is made up of 13 amino acids. Germline values: CDR1 LGHDT, CDR2 YNNKEL (reference sequence). Trimming stripped 4 bases from V and 3 bases from J, with 9 bases between.

This CDR3 reads CASSQDANSSGNTIYF. CDR3 bases: TGTGCCAGCAGCCAAGATGCCAATAGCTCTGGAAACACCATATATTTT. This chain uses TRBV14 with TRBJ1-3; no firm D call. Between the trimmed V and J ends, which lost 0 bases and 0 bases, there was a span of 9 bases. This CDR3 region has 16 residues. Germline CDR1 SGHDN, CDR2 FVKESK.

The V call is TRBV28, the J call TRBJ2-2; D possibly corresponds to TRBD1 (5 bases). Germline V gene sequence: CDR1 MDHEN, CDR2 SYDVKM. The CDR3 runs 13 residues. V gave up 8 bases and J gave up 6 bases, with 13 bases separating them. CDR3 loop: CASDGLGPGELFF. The CDR3 nucleotides are TGTGCCAGCGACGGCTTGGGGCCCGGGGAGCTGTTTTTT.

The chain employs TRBV9 and TRBJ2-2; perhaps TRBD2 as D (6 bases). Germline V CDR1 and CDR2: SGDLS, YYNGEE. The germline V and J ends were trimmed by 3 bases and 1 base, with 16 bases remaining between them. The length of the CDR3 is 17 residues. The CDR3: CASSASPGLLNTGELFF. The CDR3 DNA reads as TGTGCCAGCAGCGCGTCCCCGGGACTCTTGAACACCGGGGAGCTGTTTTTT.

This sequence joins TRBV10-3 and TRBJ2-1; 10 nucleotides align to TRBD1. The CDR3 sequence is 15 residues long. The junction had 2 bases not matched to a gene; V was cut back by 0 bases and J by 6 bases. Looked up from germline, CDR1 is ENHRY and CDR2 is SYGVKD. The CDR3 DNA is TGTGCCATCAGTGAGTCCGGGACAGGGGTCAATGAGCAGTTCTTC. It codes for CAISESGTGVNEQFF.

CDR3 sequence: CASSTGLAAYEQYF. In DNA form, the CDR3 reads TGTGCCAGCAGTACGGGACTAGCGGCCTACGAGCAGTACTTC. This chain links TRBV5-4 with TRBJ2-7, with TRBD2 identical over 11 bases. V was pared by 5 bases and J by 2 bases, with 3 bases of the junction left unmatched. The germline gives CDR1 SGHNT, CDR2 YYREEE (reference sequence). The CDR3 loop spans 14 amino acids.

This chain uses TRBV11-2 with TRBJ1-2, with no clear D. The CDR3 has 12 amino acids. CDR1 SGHAT and CDR2 FQNNGV come from the germline V gene. Trimming took off 2 bases at V and 10 bases at J, with 11 bases between the two ends. The CDR3 bases are TGTGCCAGCAGCTTATCGTTTCTAGACTACACCTTC. It encodes CASSLSFLDYTF.

The rearrangement uses TRBV27 and TRBJ2-1; D is perhaps TRBD2 (6 bases). The CDR3 has 14 residues. V was trimmed by 2 bases and J by 9 bases, leaving 14 bases between them. The germline V gene encodes CDR1 MNHEY and CDR2 SMNVEV (reference sequence). CDR3 DNA: TGTGCCAGCAGTTTACGGCGGGAAGGAAGTGAGCAGTTCTTC. It is translated as CASSLRREGSEQFF.

This chain connects TRBV3-1 (or the pseudogene TRBV3-2) to TRBJ2-1; 9 positions match TRBD2. V gave up 6 bases and J gave up 6 bases; unmatched junction bases: 9. Germline V CDR1 and CDR2: LGHDT, YNNKEL (reference sequence). This CDR3 region has 15 residues. CDR3 coding DNA: TGTGCCAGCAGTCATCCAATACTAGCGGGCAATGAGCAGTTCTTC. Amino acids: CASSHPILAGNEQFF.

This chain joins TRBV7-2 and TRBJ2-5; maybe TRBD2 (7 bases). Looked up from germline, CDR1 is SGHTA and CDR2 is FQGNSA. Trimming shortened V by 2 bases and J by 5 bases, and 18 bases separated the two germline ends. The length of the CDR3 is 16 residues. In DNA form, the CDR3 reads TGTGCCAGCAGCTTATCTGCAGGGGTGGGAGGGGAGACCCAGTACTTC. Translated, it gives CASSLSAGVGGETQYF.

This clone showed up just a few times. The sample has other DNA sequences that encode this CDR3 too. The chain combines TRBV30 with TRBJ1-5; D is possibly TRBD1 (5 bases). V was shortened by 3 bases and J by 3 bases, with 15 bases between the two germline ends. CDR3 length: 15 amino acids. Per germline, CDR1 GTSNPN and CDR2 SVGIG (reference sequence). CDR3 in DNA: TGTGCCTGGAGCGCTCGTGGGGCGGCCAATCAGCCCCAGCATTTT. Encoded protein: CAWSARGAANQPQHF. The full variable domain, completed using reference TRBV30 and TRBJ1-5, is SQTIHQWPATLVQPVGSPLSLECTVEGTSNPNLYWYRQAAGRGLQLLFYSVGIGQISSEVPQNLSASRPQDRQFILSSKKLLLSDSGFYLCAWSARGAANQPQHFGDGTRLSIL.

This chain joins TRBV29-1 and TRBJ2-2, with 7 positions matching TRBD2. The CDR3 covers 14 residues. Germline-derived CDR1 and CDR2 are SQVTM and ANQGSEA. V was clipped by 4 bases and J by 2 bases; unmatched bases: 4. The CDR3: CSVGLAVNTGELFF. The CDR3 nucleotides are TGCAGCGTTGGGCTAGCGGTTAACACCGGGGAGCTGTTTTTT.

The chain recombines TRBV19 with TRBJ2-3; 9 bases are shared with TRBD2. The CDR3 sequence is 16 residues long. The germline gives CDR1 LNHDA, CDR2 SQIVND (reference sequence). V gave up 3 bases and J gave up 2 bases; unmatched junction bases: 6. The CDR3 loop reads CASSMGLAGITDTQYF. The CDR3 DNA sequence: TGTGCCAGTAGTATGGGGCTAGCGGGGATCACAGATACGCAGTATTTT.

V usage is TRBV2 and J usage is TRBJ1-1; 7 nucleotides match TRBD1. V trimming: 10 bases; J trimming: 2 bases; junction bases outside the gene matches: 7. Germline V gene data show CDR1 as SNHLY and CDR2 as FYNNEI. This CDR3 contains 13 residues. CDR3 nucleotides: TGTGCCACATCGACAGGGTTTAACACTGAAGCTTTCTTT. Protein: CATSTGFNTEAFF.

A single count supports this clone. V gene TRBV28 combines with J gene TRBJ1-1; 8 positions match TRBD1. Germline V gene lookup returns CDR1 MDHEN and CDR2 SYDVKM. The V and J ends lost 6 bases and 0 bases, in that order; junction bases with no gene match: 9. The CDR3 length is 16 residues. The CDR3 coding sequence is TGTGCCAGCAGGATTGGGACAGGCCCCATGAACACTGAAGCTTTCTTT. This sequence encodes CASRIGTGPMNTEAFF.

V usage is TRBV3-1 (or the pseudogene TRBV3-2) and J usage is TRBJ1-6, with TRBD1 as a possible D gene (5 bases). Looked up from germline, CDR1 is LGHDT and CDR2 is YNNKEL (reference sequence). The CDR3 sequence is 13 residues long. V lost 4 bases to trimming and J lost 7 bases, with 8 bases between them. CDR3 loop: CASSPRQNSPLHF. The CDR3 DNA reads as TGTGCCAGCAGCCCTCGACAGAATTCACCCCTCCACTTT.

In this sample, this clone turned up once. This chain joins TRBV7-9 and TRBJ2-1; D unclear. Germline CDR1 and CDR2: SEHNR and FQNEAQ (reference sequence). Trimming shortened V by 6 bases and J by 6 bases, and 9 bases separated the two germline ends. The CDR3 is 12 residues long. The CDR3 region has the DNA TGTGCCAGCAGTAGACTCCCCAATGAGCAGTTCTTC. Translated: CASSRLPNEQFF.

The rearrangement uses TRBV7-3 and TRBJ2-1; 10 bases match TRBD2. The CDR3 is 17 residues long. The germline V gene has CDR1 SGHTA and CDR2 FQGTGA. Trimming at V came to 5 bases and at J to 4 bases, leaving 11 bases not matched to a gene. CDR3 in amino acids: CASSTTGLARRYNEQFF. The CDR3 DNA sequence: TGTGCCAGCAGCACAACGGGACTAGCGAGAAGATACAATGAGCAGTTCTTC.

This clone was seen only a few times. The genes are TRBV28 and TRBJ1-4; 7 bases line up with TRBD1. Losses at the gene ends were 5 bases for V and 4 bases for J; bases not matched to a gene: 4. This CDR3 has 14 residues. In germline, CDR1 is MDHEN, CDR2 SYDVKM. The CDR3 loop is CASSAGTDNEKLFF. CDR3 coding DNA: TGTGCCAGCAGTGCCGGGACAGATAATGAAAAACTGTTTTTT. Based on the CDR3 plus reference TRBV28 and TRBJ1-4, the full variable domain is DVKVTQSSRYLVKRTGEKVFLECVQDMDHENMFWYRQDPGLGLRLIYFSYDVKMKEKGDIPEGYSVSREKKERFSLILESASTNQTSMYLCASSAGTDNEKLFFGSGTQLSVL.